This TCR beta chain comes out of a study of T cell repertoires in cytomegalovirus infection. General study points: HLA-C-restricted CMV clonotypes gave the most frequent clonotype in two of eight donors.

Per the germline V gene, CDR1 is MGHDK and CDR2 is SYGVNS. The CDR3 is made up of 17 amino acids. J gave up 0 bases and V 3 bases, and 7 bases lay outside the gene matches. Worth noting for this clonotype: What it binds is unknown.

MiXCR, run by TCRdb on the reads, gives a single entry per CDR3 protein. Among 200,000 to 300,000 distinct CDR3 sequences listed, roughly 10% were seen once. The TCR comes from a human donor in good health (CMV status not recorded). Some clones in this sample may be carry-over from other donors' samples. The J gene is TRBJ2-2, the V gene TRBV25-1, with 7 bases matching TRBD1. Sequences were obtained from PBMCs. The DNA for the CDR3 is TGTGCCAGCAGTGACCGACAGGGTAGGGCGAACACCGGGGAGCTGTTTTTT. Translation gives CASSDRQGRANTGELFF. Based on the CDR3 plus reference TRBV25-1 and TRBJ2-2, the full variable domain is EADIYQTPRYLVIGTGKKITLECSQTMGHDKMYWYQQDPGMELHLIHYSYGVNSTEKGDLSSESTVSRIRTEHFPLTLESARPSHTSQYLCASSDRQGRANTGELFFGEGSRLTVL.